This T cell receptor beta chain was sequenced for a study of beta chain features in type 1 diabetes. Central memory, naive, regulatory and stem cell-like memory CD4+ cells were sorted by CD45RO/CCR7/CD25/CD127/CD95/CD27. As for this clone: The antigen is not known.

The entirety of the isolated RNA underwent reverse transcription, so expressed TCRB transcripts were sequenced. Some clones are missing from TCRdb's copy, which holds only in-frame ones; the method was immunoSEQ multiplex PCR. The repertoire holds around 710,000 clones, with roughly an eighth as singletons. General study findings and limits: Patients with Type 1 diabetes showed moderately but significantly shorter TCRB CDR3s in all four CD4+ subsets. Researchers reported that naive, central memory and Treg TCRB repertoires appeared more similar in patients than in healthy donors.

Sequencing used naive CD4+ T cells from blood. The TCR sequence derives from a man in his thirties or forties with type 1 diabetes.

Written as DNA, the CDR3 is TGTGCCAGCAGCCCGGACAGACGGGGCTCCTATAATTCACCCCTCCACTTT. Translated, it gives CASSPDRRGSYNSPLHF. The V gene is TRBV5-4, the J gene TRBJ1-6, with D maybe TRBD1 (6 bases). Trimming cost V 4 bases and J 0 bases, with 14 bases left between them. The CDR3 is made up of 17 amino acids. Per the germline V gene, CDR1 is SGHNT and CDR2 is YYREEE (reference sequence).